These T cell receptor beta chains were read from a single sample in a study of CD8+ T cells in alopecia areata. Using immunoSEQ multiplex PCR, the repertoire was profiled, and TCRdb retains in-frame clones only, with some absent. The table shows about 140,000 clones, with around 86% occurring only once. The sequencing here drew on CD8+ T cells sorted from blood, taken at week 4, from a patient treated with tofacitinib. These receptors all stem from a human donor with alopecia areata. CDR3s leave out the opening cysteine and the closing phenylalanine or tryptophan. Each record gives: J gene, V gene, clone size, CDR3 protein. Clone size appears in some rows only: once, few, many, or a class for an expanded clone.

j_gene: TRBJ2-3
v_gene: TRBV5-1
abundance: .
CDR3aa: ASSPSTGLSTDTQY

j_gene: TRBJ2-2
v_gene: TRBV7-6
abundance: .
CDR3aa: ASSSGTEPTTGELF

j_gene: TRBJ2-7
v_gene: TRBV14
abundance: .
CDR3aa: ASSQEEGESYEQY

j_gene: TRBJ1-2
v_gene: TRBV7-8
abundance: .
CDR3aa: ASSLSTFNYGYT

j_gene: TRBJ2-7
v_gene: TRBV9
abundance: .
CDR3aa: ASSRGGEQY

j_gene: TRBJ1-1
v_gene: TRBV6-6
abundance: .
CDR3aa: ASSYSGYSEAF

j_gene: TRBJ2-7
v_gene: TRBV6-7
abundance: .
CDR3aa: ASSYSPGQTYEQY

j_gene: TRBJ2-7
v_gene: TRBV29-1
abundance: .
CDR3aa: SVEQGLYEQY

j_gene: TRBJ2-7
v_gene: TRBV27
abundance: .
CDR3aa: ASSLQAGRGSYEQY

j_gene: TRBJ2-3
v_gene: TRBV7-7
abundance: .
CDR3aa: ASSLGGPGTDTQY

j_gene: TRBJ2-7
v_gene: TRBV7-9
abundance: .
CDR3aa: ASSLPQGAGEQY

j_gene: TRBJ1-2
v_gene: TRBV6-5
abundance: .
CDR3aa: ASSYGVAGPGDT

j_gene: TRBJ1-5
v_gene: TRBV6-6
abundance: .
CDR3aa: ASSYSMGQGNQPQH

j_gene: TRBJ2-4
v_gene: TRBV5-1
abundance: .
CDR3aa: ASRPLVTNIQY

j_gene: TRBJ2-1
v_gene: TRBV6-1
abundance: .
CDR3aa: ASRDDTGYEQF

j_gene: TRBJ1-6
v_gene: TRBV7-9
abundance: .
CDR3aa: ASSTTDRDSPLH

j_gene: TRBJ2-7
v_gene: TRBV27
abundance: .
CDR3aa: ASSSTSGRAGEQY

j_gene: TRBJ2-7
v_gene: TRBV7-8
abundance: few
CDR3aa: ASSFNLPTGTGLNGEQY

j_gene: TRBJ2-7
v_gene: TRBV7-9
abundance: .
CDR3aa: ASSPGTYLYEQY

j_gene: TRBJ2-7
v_gene: TRBV19
abundance: .
CDR3aa: ASSIAKGYEQY

j_gene: TRBJ2-7
v_gene: TRBV5-5
abundance: .
CDR3aa: ASSRGTDEQY

j_gene: TRBJ2-1
v_gene: TRBV7-8
abundance: .
CDR3aa: ASSLEAGFSYNEQF

j_gene: TRBJ2-7
v_gene: TRBV7-9
abundance: .
CDR3aa: ASTSDTSGRALAWEQY

j_gene: TRBJ2-7
v_gene: TRBV4-1
abundance: .
CDR3aa: ASSQVDSYSYEQY

j_gene: TRBJ2-1
v_gene: TRBV5-1
abundance: .
CDR3aa: ASSLVFLHGNEQF

j_gene: TRBJ1-1
v_gene: TRBV27
abundance: .
CDR3aa: ASSSTGEAF

j_gene: TRBJ2-7
v_gene: TRBV5-4
abundance: .
CDR3aa: ASSSLYAGDYEQY

j_gene: TRBJ1-1
v_gene: TRBV25-1
abundance: .
CDR3aa: ASSVGEYTEAF

j_gene: TRBJ2-6
v_gene: TRBV10-3
abundance: .
CDR3aa: AIIGTGANVLT

j_gene: TRBJ2-2
v_gene: TRBV29-1
abundance: once
CDR3aa: SVWLTGELF

j_gene: TRBJ1-2
v_gene: TRBV30
abundance: .
CDR3aa: AWSFGATNYGYT

j_gene: TRBJ2-3
v_gene: TRBV29-1
abundance: .
CDR3aa: SATDTQY

j_gene: TRBJ1-2
v_gene: TRBV27
abundance: .
CDR3aa: ASRGTYGYT

j_gene: TRBJ2-3
v_gene: TRBV7-9
abundance: .
CDR3aa: ASSRTGVGTDTQY

j_gene: TRBJ2-1
v_gene: TRBV29-1
abundance: .
CDR3aa: SVKGLAGGRYEQF

j_gene: TRBJ2-2
v_gene: TRBV29-1
abundance: .
CDR3aa: SVLQAVTGELF

j_gene: TRBJ2-1
v_gene: TRBV6-4
abundance: .
CDR3aa: ASSEDSYNEQF

j_gene: TRBJ2-7
v_gene: TRBV7-3
abundance: once
CDR3aa: ASSFPSAEQY